This T cell receptor (beta chain) was profiled in a study of blood T cell repertoires in COVID-19. The CDR3 runs to 16 residues. Between the trimmed V and J ends, which lost 4 bases and 2 bases, there was a span of 15 bases. Germline V gene lookup returns CDR1 SNHLY and CDR2 FYNNEI. Using immunoSEQ multiplex PCR, the repertoire was profiled, and TCRdb retains in-frame clones only, with some absent. The table lists approximately 170,000 clones, roughly 80% of them singletons, with about 1.9% in the top ten. The V gene is TRBV2, the J gene TRBJ1-5, with D possibly being TRBD1 (6 bases). The clonotype comes from a woman at least 80 years old with acute or convalescent COVID-19. Sequencing used peripheral blood. CDR3 in amino acids: CASSVTGNFGNQPQHF. The CDR3 nucleotides read TGTGCCAGCAGTGTAACAGGGAATTTCGGCAATCAGCCCCAGCATTTT. Full variable domain (missing parts from reference TRBV2 and TRBJ1-5): EPEVTQTPSHQVTQMGQEVILRCVPISNHLYFYWYRQILGQKVEFLVSFYNNEISEKSEIFDDQFSVERPDGSNFTLKIRSTKLEDSAMYFCASSVTGNFGNQPQHFGDGTRLSIL.